This T cell receptor beta chain was observed in a study of Ad26.COV2.S vaccination and SARS-CoV-2 variants. Repertoires were generated with immunoSEQ multiplex PCR, while TCRdb's copy carries only in-frame clones and drops some. The top ten hold about 10% of the sample, which has around 340,000 clones, 86% seen once. Treatment specified: around 19 received Ad26.COV2.S at low or high dose, single or two shots; a few received placebo; per-sample allocation not given. Day 63 after the first injection of vaccine or placebo was the sampling time. The germline V gene encodes CDR1 SGHRS and CDR2 YFSETQ. This CDR3 region has 14 residues. Trimming removed 7 bases from V and 4 bases from J; junction bases left unmatched: 6.

The sequence derives from a person between 18 and 59 years old who received the Ad26.COV2.S COVID-19 vaccine or a placebo. This rearrangement joins TRBV5-1 to TRBJ1-4; 8 nucleotides line up with TRBD1. The starting material was peripheral blood, obtained in a trial of Ad26.COV2.S vaccine versus placebo. CDR3: CASGPGQVNEKLFF. The CDR3 DNA reads as TGCGCCAGCGGACCGGGACAGGTTAATGAAAAACTGTTTTTT.